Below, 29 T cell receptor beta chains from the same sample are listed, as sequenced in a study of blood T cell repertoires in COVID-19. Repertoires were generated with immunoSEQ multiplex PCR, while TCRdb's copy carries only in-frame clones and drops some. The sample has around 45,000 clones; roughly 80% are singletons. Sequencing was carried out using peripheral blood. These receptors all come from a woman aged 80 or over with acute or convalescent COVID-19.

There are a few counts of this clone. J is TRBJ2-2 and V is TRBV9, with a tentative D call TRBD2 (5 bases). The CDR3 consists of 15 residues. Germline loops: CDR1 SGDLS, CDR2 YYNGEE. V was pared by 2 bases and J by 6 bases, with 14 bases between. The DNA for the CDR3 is TGTGCCAGCAGCGTCACTAGTGTGTCCGCCGGGGAGCTGTTTTTT. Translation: CASSVTSVSAGELFF.

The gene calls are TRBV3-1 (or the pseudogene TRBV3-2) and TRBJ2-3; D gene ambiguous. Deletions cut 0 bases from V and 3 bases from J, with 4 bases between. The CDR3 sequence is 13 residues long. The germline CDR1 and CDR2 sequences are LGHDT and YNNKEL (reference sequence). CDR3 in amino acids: CASSQDYTDTQYF. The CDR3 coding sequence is TGTGCCAGCAGCCAAGACTATACAGATACGCAGTATTTT.

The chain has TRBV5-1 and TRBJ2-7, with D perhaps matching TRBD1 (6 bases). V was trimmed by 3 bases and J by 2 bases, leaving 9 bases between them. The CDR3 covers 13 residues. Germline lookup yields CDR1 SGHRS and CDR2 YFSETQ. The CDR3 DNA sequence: TGCGCCAGCAGCTGGGACAAACCCTACGAGCAGTACTTC. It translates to CASSWDKPYEQYF.

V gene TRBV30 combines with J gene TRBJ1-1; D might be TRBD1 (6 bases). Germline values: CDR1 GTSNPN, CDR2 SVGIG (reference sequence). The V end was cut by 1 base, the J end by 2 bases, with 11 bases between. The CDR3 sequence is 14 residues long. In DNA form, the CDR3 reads TGTGCCTGGAGTGCAGGGACACAAAACACTGAAGCTTTCTTT. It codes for CAWSAGTQNTEAFF.

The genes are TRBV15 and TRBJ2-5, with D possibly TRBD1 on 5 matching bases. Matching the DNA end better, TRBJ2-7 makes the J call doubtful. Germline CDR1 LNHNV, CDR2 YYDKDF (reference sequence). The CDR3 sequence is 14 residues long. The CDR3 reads CATSRPSDSYEQYF. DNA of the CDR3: TGTGCCACCAGCAGACCTTCAGACAGCTACGAGCAGTACTTC.

The CDR3 region has the DNA TGTGCCAGTACCATGGGACAGGGTGTTGCTGGGGCCAACGTCCTGACTTTC. It specifies CASTMGQGVAGANVLTF. The V gene is TRBV19, the J gene TRBJ2-6, with 9 positions matching TRBD1. The CDR3 contains 17 residues. V trimming: 7 bases; J trimming: 2 bases; junction bases outside the gene matches: 9. Germline V gives CDR1 LNHDA, CDR2 SQIVND (reference sequence).

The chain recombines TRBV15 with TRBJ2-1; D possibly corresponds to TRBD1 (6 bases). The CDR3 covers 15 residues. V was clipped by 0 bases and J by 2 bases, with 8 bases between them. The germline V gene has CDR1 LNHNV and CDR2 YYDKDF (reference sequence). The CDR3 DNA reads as TGTGCCACCAGCAGAGATAACAGGGCCTACAATGAGCAGTTCTTC. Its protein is CATSRDNRAYNEQFF.

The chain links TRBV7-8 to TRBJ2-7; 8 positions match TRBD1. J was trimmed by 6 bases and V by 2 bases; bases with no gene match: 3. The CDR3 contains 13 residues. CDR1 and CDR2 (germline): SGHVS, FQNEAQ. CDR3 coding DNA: TGTGCCAGCAGCTTACAGGGGGCTGTCGAGCAGTACTTC. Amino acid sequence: CASSLQGAVEQYF.

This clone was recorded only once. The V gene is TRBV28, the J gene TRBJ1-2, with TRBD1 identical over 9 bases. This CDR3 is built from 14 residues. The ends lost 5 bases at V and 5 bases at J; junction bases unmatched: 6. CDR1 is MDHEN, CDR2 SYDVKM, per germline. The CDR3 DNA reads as TGTGCCAGCAGTCCTACAGGGGGCCGATATGGCTACACCTTC. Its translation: CASSPTGGRYGYTF.

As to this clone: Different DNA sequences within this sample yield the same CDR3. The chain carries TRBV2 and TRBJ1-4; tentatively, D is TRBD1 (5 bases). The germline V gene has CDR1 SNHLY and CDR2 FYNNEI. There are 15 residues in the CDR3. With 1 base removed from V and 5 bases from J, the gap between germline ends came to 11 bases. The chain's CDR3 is CASSEGAGSNEKLFF. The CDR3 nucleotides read TGTGCCAGCAGTGAAGGGGCAGGGTCCAATGAAAAACTGTTTTTT.

The CDR3 coding sequence is TGTGCCAGCAGTCGACACGGGAATAGCAATCAGCCCCAGCATTTT. Protein sequence: CASSRHGNSNQPQHF. The gene calls are TRBV6-5 and TRBJ1-5, with no clear D. Germline V gives CDR1 MNHEY, CDR2 SVGAGI. The V gene lost 5 bases and the J gene lost 0 bases, with 11 bases spanning the gap. The CDR3 covers 15 residues.

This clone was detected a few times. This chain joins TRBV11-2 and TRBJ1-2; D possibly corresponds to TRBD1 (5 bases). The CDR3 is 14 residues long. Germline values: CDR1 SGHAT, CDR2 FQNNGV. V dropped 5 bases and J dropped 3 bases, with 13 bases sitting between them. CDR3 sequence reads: CASSTDWGDYGYTF. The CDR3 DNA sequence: TGTGCCAGCAGCACGGACTGGGGGGACTATGGCTACACCTTC.

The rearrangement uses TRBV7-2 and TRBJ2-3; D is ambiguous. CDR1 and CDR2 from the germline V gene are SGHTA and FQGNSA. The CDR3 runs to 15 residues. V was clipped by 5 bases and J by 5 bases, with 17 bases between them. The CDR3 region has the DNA TGTGCCAGCAGCCCCCTAGAATCGGGTAGAGATACGCAGTATTTT. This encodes CASSPLESGRDTQYF. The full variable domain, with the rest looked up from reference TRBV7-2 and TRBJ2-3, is GAGVSQSPSNKVTEKGKDVELRCDPISGHTALYWYRQSLGQGLEFLIYFQGNSAPDKSGLPSDRFSAERTGGSVSTLTIQRTQQEDSAVYLCASSPLESGRDTQYFGPGTRLTVL.

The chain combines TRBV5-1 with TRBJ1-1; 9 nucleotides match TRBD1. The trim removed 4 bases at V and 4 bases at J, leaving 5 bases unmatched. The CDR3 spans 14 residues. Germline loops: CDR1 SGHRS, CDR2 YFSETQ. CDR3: CASSTGQGFTEAFF. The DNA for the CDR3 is TGCGCCAGCAGCACGGGACAGGGTTTCACTGAAGCTTTCTTT.

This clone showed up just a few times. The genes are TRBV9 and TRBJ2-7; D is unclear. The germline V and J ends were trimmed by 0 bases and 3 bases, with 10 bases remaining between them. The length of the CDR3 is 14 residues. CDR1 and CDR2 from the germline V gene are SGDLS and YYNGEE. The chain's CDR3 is CASSVGQANYEQYF. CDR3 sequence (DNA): TGTGCCAGCAGCGTAGGGCAGGCCAACTACGAGCAGTACTTC.

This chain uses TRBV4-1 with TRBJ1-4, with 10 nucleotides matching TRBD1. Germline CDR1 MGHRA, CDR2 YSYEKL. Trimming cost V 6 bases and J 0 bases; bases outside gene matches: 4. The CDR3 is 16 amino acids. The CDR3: CASRGQGITTNEKLFF. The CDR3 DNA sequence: TGCGCCAGCAGGGGACAGGGGATAACAACTAATGAAAAACTGTTTTTT.

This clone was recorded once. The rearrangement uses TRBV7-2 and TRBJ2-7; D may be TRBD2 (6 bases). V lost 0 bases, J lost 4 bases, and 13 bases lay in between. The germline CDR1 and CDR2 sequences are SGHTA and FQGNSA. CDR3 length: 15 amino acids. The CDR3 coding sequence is TGTGCCAGCAGCTTAGCTAGCGGATTTCAGTACGAGCAGTACTTC. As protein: CASSLASGFQYEQYF.

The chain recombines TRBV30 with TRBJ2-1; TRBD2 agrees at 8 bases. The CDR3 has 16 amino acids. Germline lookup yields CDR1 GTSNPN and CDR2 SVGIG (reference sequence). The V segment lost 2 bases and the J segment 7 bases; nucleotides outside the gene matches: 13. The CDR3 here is CAWSPHPSGRLNEQFF. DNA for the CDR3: TGTGCCTGGAGTCCACACCCCAGCGGGAGATTGAATGAGCAGTTCTTC. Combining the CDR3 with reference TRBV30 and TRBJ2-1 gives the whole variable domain SQTIHQWPATLVQPVGSPLSLECTVEGTSNPNLYWYRQAAGRGLQLLFYSVGIGQISSEVPQNLSASRPQDRQFILSSKKLLLSDSGFYLCAWSPHPSGRLNEQFFGPGTRLTVL.

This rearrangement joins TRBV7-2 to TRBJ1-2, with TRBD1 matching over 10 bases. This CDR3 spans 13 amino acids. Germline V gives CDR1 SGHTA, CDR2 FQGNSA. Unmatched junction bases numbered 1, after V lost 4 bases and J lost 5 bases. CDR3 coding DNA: TGTGCCAGCAGCTCGGGACAGGGGTATGGCTACACCTTC. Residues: CASSSGQGYGYTF.

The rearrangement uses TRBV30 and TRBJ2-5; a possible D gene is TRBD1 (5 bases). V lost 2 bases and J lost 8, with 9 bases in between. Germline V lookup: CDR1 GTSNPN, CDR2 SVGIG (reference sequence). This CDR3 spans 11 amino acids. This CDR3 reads CAWSLQATQYF. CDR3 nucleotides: TGTGCCTGGAGTCTACAGGCTACCCAGTACTTC.

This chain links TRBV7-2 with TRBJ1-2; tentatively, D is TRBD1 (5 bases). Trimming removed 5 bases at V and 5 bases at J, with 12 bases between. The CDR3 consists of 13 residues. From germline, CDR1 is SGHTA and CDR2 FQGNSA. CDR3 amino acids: CASSPQGAYGYTF. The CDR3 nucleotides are TGTGCCAGCAGCCCTCAGGGTGCTTATGGCTACACCTTC.

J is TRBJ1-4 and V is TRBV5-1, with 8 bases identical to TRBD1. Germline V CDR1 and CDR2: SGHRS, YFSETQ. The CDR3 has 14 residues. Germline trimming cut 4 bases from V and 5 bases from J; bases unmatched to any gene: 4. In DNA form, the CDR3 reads TGCGCCAGCAGCCGGACAGGGACGAATGAAAAACTGTTTTTT. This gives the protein CASSRTGTNEKLFF.

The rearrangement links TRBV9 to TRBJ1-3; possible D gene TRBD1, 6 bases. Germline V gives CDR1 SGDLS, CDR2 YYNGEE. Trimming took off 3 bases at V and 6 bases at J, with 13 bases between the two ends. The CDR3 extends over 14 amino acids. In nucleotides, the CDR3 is TGTGCCAGCAGCGCGGACAGCCTGGCAAACACCATATATTTT. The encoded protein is CASSADSLANTIYF. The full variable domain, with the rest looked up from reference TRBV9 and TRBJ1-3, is DSGVTQTPKHLITATGQRVTLRCSPRSGDLSVYWYQQSLDQGLQFLIQYYNGEERAKGNILERFSAQQFPDLHSELNLSSLELGDSALYFCASSADSLANTIYFGEGSWLTVV.

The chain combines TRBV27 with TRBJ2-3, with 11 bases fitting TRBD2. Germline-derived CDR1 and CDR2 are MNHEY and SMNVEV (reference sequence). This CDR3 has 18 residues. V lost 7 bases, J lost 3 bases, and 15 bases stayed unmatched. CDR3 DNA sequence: TGTGCCAGCAAGGTGCGGCTAGCGGGAGGAGGAGAGACAGATACGCAGTATTTT. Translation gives CASKVRLAGGGETDTQYF.

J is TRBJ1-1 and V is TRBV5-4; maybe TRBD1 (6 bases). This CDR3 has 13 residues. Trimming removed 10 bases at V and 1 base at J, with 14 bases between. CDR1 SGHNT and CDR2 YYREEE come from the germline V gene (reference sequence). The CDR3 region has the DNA TGTGCCTACTACAGGGTCAGGAACACTGAAGCTTTCTTT. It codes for CAYYRVRNTEAFF.

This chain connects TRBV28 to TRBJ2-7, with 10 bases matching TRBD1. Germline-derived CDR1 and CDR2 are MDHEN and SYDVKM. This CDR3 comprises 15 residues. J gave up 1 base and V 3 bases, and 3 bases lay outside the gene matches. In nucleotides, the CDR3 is TGTGCCAGCAGTTTCCAGGGACAGGGGTCCTACGAGCAGTACTTC. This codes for CASSFQGQGSYEQYF.

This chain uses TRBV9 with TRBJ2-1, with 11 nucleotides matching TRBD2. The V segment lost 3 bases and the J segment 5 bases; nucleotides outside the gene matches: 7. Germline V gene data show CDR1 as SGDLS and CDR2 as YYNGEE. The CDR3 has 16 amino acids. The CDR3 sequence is CASSAQGLAADNEQFF. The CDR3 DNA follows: TGTGCCAGCAGCGCGCAGGGACTAGCGGCTGACAATGAGCAGTTCTTC.

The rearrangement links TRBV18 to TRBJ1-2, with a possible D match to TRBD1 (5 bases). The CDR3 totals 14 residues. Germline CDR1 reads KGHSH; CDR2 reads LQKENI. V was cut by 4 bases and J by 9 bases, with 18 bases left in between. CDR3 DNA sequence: TGTGCCAGCTCACAAAACGGACAAGCCGATCGCTACACCTTC. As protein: CASSQNGQADRYTF.

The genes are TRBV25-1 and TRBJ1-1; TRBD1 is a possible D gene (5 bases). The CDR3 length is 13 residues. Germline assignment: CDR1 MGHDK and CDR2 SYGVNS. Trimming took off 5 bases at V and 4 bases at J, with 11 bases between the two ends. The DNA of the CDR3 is TGTGCCAGCAGTTTAGTGGGGGGCACTGAAGCTTTCTTT. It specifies CASSLVGGTEAFF.